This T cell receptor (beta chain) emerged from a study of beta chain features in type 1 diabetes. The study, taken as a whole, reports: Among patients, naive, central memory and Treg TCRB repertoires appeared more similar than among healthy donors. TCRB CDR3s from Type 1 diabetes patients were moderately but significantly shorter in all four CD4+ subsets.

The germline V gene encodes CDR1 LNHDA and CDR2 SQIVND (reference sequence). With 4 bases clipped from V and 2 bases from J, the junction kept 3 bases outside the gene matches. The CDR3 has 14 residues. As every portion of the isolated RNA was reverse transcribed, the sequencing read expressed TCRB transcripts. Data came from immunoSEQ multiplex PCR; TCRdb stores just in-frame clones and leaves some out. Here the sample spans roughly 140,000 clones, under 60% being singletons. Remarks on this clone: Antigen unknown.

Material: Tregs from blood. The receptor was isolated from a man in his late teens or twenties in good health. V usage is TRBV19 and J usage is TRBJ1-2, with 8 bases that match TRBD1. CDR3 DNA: TGTGCCAGTAGTACCCGGACAGGGAACTATGGCTACACCTTC. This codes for CASSTRTGNYGYTF.